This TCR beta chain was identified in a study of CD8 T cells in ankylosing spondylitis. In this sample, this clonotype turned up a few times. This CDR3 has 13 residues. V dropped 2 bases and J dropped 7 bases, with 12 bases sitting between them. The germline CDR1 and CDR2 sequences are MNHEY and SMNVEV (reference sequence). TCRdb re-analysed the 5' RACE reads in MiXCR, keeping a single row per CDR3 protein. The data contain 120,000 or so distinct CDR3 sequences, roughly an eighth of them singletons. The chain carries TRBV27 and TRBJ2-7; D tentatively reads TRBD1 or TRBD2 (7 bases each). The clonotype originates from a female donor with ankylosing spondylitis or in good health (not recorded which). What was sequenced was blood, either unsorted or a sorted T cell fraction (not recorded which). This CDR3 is CASSLQGGWEQYF. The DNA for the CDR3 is TGTGCCAGCAGTTTACAGGGGGGGTGGGAGCAGTACTTC.